These 21 T cell receptor beta chains originate from one sample sequenced in a study of shared clonotypes between healthy human individuals. TCRdb's copy holds only in-frame clones and misses some; the assay was immunoSEQ multiplex PCR. This repertoire shows under 2.5 million clones, 80% to 95% found once; its top ten account for 0.3% to 0.4%. Material for sequencing was naive CD4+ T cells from PBMCs. Subset given: CD45RA+ positively selected. All receptors derive from a man aged 18 to 30 in good health. Some clones in this sample may be carry-over from other donors' samples.

Here the CDR3 reads CASSFRGSGNNEQFF. The CDR3 nucleotides read TGTGCCAGCAGCTTTCGTGGTAGCGGAAACAATGAGCAGTTCTTC. J is TRBJ2-1 and V is TRBV7-8; the D gene is possibly TRBD2 (6 bases). Trimming took off 3 bases at V and 5 bases at J, with 14 bases between the two ends. Germline CDR1 and CDR2: SGHVS and FQNEAQ. The CDR3 has 15 amino acids.

The rearrangement uses TRBV7-2 and TRBJ2-5; TRBD2 agrees at 8 bases. The CDR3 extends over 17 amino acids. Trimming took 2 bases from V and 1 from J; bases not matched to a gene: 9. CDR1 is SGHTA, CDR2 FQGNSA, per germline. The CDR3 loop reads CASSLSFGLAGQETQYF. The DNA for the CDR3 is TGTGCCAGCAGCTTATCATTCGGGCTAGCGGGCCAAGAGACCCAGTACTTC.

The genes are TRBV7-2 and TRBJ2-1; the D is unclear. V was cut by 6 bases and J by 3 bases, with 15 bases left in between. CDR3 length: 15 residues. Germline V CDR1 and CDR2: SGHTA, FQGNSA. The CDR3 is CASRGKYSGYNEQFF. The CDR3 DNA reads TGTGCCAGCAGAGGGAAGTACTCCGGCTACAATGAGCAGTTCTTC.

The CDR3 here is CASRDLLSTDTQYF. In DNA form, the CDR3 reads TGTGCCAGCAGAGACCTTCTTAGCACAGATACGCAGTATTTT. V and J are TRBV28 and TRBJ2-3, with D hard to call. The CDR3 covers 14 residues. Trimming took off 6 bases at V and 0 bases at J, with 10 bases between the two ends. CDR1 is MDHEN and CDR2 is SYDVKM in the germline V gene.

The chain has TRBV6-5 and TRBJ1-6; the match to TRBD1 covers 9 bases. The trim removed 5 bases at V and 9 bases at J, leaving 5 bases unmatched. There are 14 residues in the CDR3. Germline V gives CDR1 MNHEY, CDR2 SVGAGI. The CDR3 bases are TGTGCCAGCAGTCCACAGGGGGCTTTTTCACCCCTCCACTTT. It specifies CASSPQGAFSPLHF.

V is TRBV19 and J is TRBJ1-5, with D perhaps matching TRBD1 (6 bases). V gave up 2 bases and J gave up 2 bases, with 13 bases separating them. The CDR3 sequence is 16 residues long. Germline values: CDR1 LNHDA, CDR2 SQIVND (reference sequence). In DNA, the CDR3 is TGTGCCAGTAGTATACGGGGGGCGGCCGGCAATCAGCCCCAGCATTTT. Its protein is CASSIRGAAGNQPQHF.

As concerns this clone: Distinct nucleotide sequences in the sample also encode this CDR3. The V and J genes are TRBV5-4 and TRBJ2-7; D is unclear. The CDR3 consists of 13 residues. Trimming shortened V by 2 bases and J by 2 bases, and 8 bases separated the two germline ends. CDR1 and CDR2 (germline): SGHNT, YYREEE (reference sequence). CDR3: CASSLGPTYEQYF. CDR3 nucleotide sequence: TGTGCCAGCAGCTTAGGCCCGACCTACGAGCAGTACTTC.

The V and J genes are TRBV18 and TRBJ2-7, with a tentative D call TRBD1 (5 bases). The CDR3 spans 13 residues. In germline, CDR1 is KGHSH, CDR2 LQKENI. The V and J ends lost 6 bases and 2 bases respectively, with 11 bases between them. This CDR3 reads CASSAGRPYEQYF. As DNA, the CDR3 is TGTGCCAGCTCGGCAGGGCGTCCCTACGAGCAGTACTTC.

About this clone: Other DNA sequences in the sample encode the same CDR3. The chain is built from TRBV7-6 and TRBJ2-7; possibly TRBD2 for D (6 bases). The CDR3 loop spans 14 amino acids. V was clipped by 2 bases and J by 0 bases, with 8 bases between them. The germline CDR1 and CDR2 sequences are SGHVS and FNYEAQ. In DNA, the CDR3 is TGTGCCAGCAGCTTACGGGGGACCTCCTACGAGCAGTACTTC. Its translation: CASSLRGTSYEQYF.

This clone was counted a single time. This chain uses TRBV28 with TRBJ2-7; tentatively, D is TRBD1 (6 bases). The CDR3 loop spans 13 amino acids. Germline CDR1 MDHEN, CDR2 SYDVKM. Trimming removed 0 bases from V and 4 bases from J, with 7 bases in between. CDR3 nucleotides: TGTGCCAGCAGTTTATGGGGGGCTTACGAGCAGTACTTC. Translating gives CASSLWGAYEQYF.

The chain combines TRBV27 with TRBJ2-7; D perhaps matches TRBD1 (6 bases). Germline CDR1 reads MNHEY; CDR2 reads SMNVEV (reference sequence). This CDR3 spans 14 amino acids. Trimming pared 3 bases from V and 5 bases from J, leaving 14 bases between. In DNA, the CDR3 is TGTGCCAGCAGTTTCCTCGACAGGTTTGACGAGCAGTACTTC. The encoded protein is CASSFLDRFDEQYF.

This clone is a singleton in its sample. Within the sample, other DNA sequences also encode this same CDR3. This chain joins TRBV7-2 and TRBJ1-1, with D possibly being TRBD1 (5 bases). The V end was cut by 1 base, the J end by 4 bases, with 7 bases between. This CDR3 has 13 amino acids. CDR1 is SGHTA, CDR2 FQGNSA, per germline. As DNA, the CDR3 is TGTGCCAGCAGCTTAGGGGGGGGCACTGAAGCTTTCTTT. It is translated as CASSLGGGTEAFF.

CDR3 sequence reads: CASSLAAGPGELFF. DNA for the CDR3: TGTGCCAGCAGCTTAGCGGCGGGGCCCGGGGAGCTGTTTTTT. The chain carries TRBV11-3 and TRBJ2-2; tentative D call: TRBD2 (6 bases). V lost 1 base, J lost 6 bases, and 9 bases lay in between. The CDR3 is 14 residues long. Germline loops: CDR1 SGHNT, CDR2 YENEEA.

V is TRBV9 and J is TRBJ2-1; no reliable D call. This CDR3 is 15 amino acids long. V was pared by 0 bases and J by 0 bases, with 7 bases between. Germline assignment: CDR1 SGDLS and CDR2 YYNGEE. The CDR3 region is CASSVGRNSYNEQFF. As DNA, the CDR3 is TGTGCCAGCAGCGTAGGACGGAACTCCTACAATGAGCAGTTCTTC. Looking up the rest from reference TRBV9 and TRBJ2-1 gives the full variable domain: DSGVTQTPKHLITATGQRVTLRCSPRSGDLSVYWYQQSLDQGLQFLIQYYNGEERAKGNILERFSAQQFPDLHSELNLSSLELGDSALYFCASSVGRNSYNEQFFGPGTRLTVL.

The chain joins TRBV6-1 to TRBJ2-3; tentative D call: TRBD2 (5 bases). Per the germline V gene, CDR1 is MNHNS and CDR2 is SASEGT. The CDR3 extends over 14 amino acids. Trimming cost V 8 bases and J 2 bases, with 14 bases left between them. The CDR3 DNA reads TGTGCCAGCGCCCAGCGGTACCTCACAGATACGCAGTATTTT. Encoded protein: CASAQRYLTDTQYF.

The chain links TRBV15 to TRBJ2-7; D possibly corresponds to TRBD2 (6 bases). Trimming left V 1 base short and J 4 bases short, with 11 bases between. CDR3 size: 14 residues. CDR1 LNHNV and CDR2 YYDKDF come from the germline V gene (reference sequence). CDR3 protein: CATSRGGDIYEQYF. CDR3 coding DNA: TGTGCCACCAGCAGAGGCGGGGATATTTACGAGCAGTACTTC.

The chain recombines TRBV6-6 with TRBJ1-1, with no clear D. With 4 bases removed from V and 1 base from J, the gap between germline ends came to 7 bases. The CDR3 loop spans 13 amino acids. Germline-derived CDR1 and CDR2 are MNHNY and SVGAGI (reference sequence). The CDR3 is CASSWAPNTEAFF. Here the CDR3 DNA reads TGTGCCAGCAGTTGGGCCCCGAACACTGAAGCTTTCTTT.

The chain carries TRBV6-6 and TRBJ2-1; 8 positions agree with TRBD2. The length of the CDR3 is 16 residues. CDR1 MNHNY and CDR2 SVGAGI come from the germline V gene (reference sequence). Losses at the gene ends were 5 bases for V and 4 bases for J; bases not matched to a gene: 10. This CDR3 is CASSPQGGGSYNEQFF. The CDR3 DNA is TGTGCCAGCAGTCCCCAGGGCGGGGGGAGTTACAATGAGCAGTTCTTC.

The V and J genes are TRBV6-6 and TRBJ2-7, with D possibly matching TRBD2 (6 bases). CDR3 length equals 14 residues. From germline, CDR1 is MNHNY and CDR2 SVGAGI (reference sequence). V was shortened by 2 bases and J by 2 bases, with 10 bases between the two germline ends. This chain's CDR3 is CASSYTRTTYEQYF. The CDR3 nucleotides are TGTGCCAGCAGTTACACCCGGACTACCTACGAGCAGTACTTC.

The genes are TRBV15 and TRBJ1-4; D gene uncertain. The CDR3 has 17 amino acids. Deletions cut 0 bases from V and 5 bases from J, with 16 bases between. Germline loops: CDR1 LNHNV, CDR2 YYDKDF (reference sequence). The CDR3 reads CATSRDDGRWLNEKLFF. For the CDR3, the DNA is TGTGCCACCAGCAGAGATGATGGTCGGTGGCTCAATGAAAAACTGTTTTTT. Together with reference TRBV15 and TRBJ1-4, the CDR3 gives the full variable domain: DAMVIQNPRYQVTQFGKPVTLSCSQTLNHNVMYWYQQKSSQAPKLLFHYYDKDFNNEADTPDNFQSRRPNTSFCFLDIRSPGLGDTAMYLCATSRDDGRWLNEKLFFGSGTQLSVL.

V is TRBV11-2 and J is TRBJ1-1, with a weak D call TRBD1 (5 bases). V lost 5 bases and J 7 bases, leaving 17 bases between the germline ends. Germline assignment: CDR1 SGHAT and CDR2 FQNNGV. This CDR3 region has 14 residues. CDR3 nucleotides: TGTGCCAGCAGCCCTACTCGGGGCCAGGGTGAAGCTTTCTTT. Its translation: CASSPTRGQGEAFF. Combining the CDR3 with reference TRBV11-2 and TRBJ1-1 gives the whole variable domain EAGVAQSPRYKIIEKRQSVAFWCNPISGHATLYWYQQILGQGPKLLIQFQNNGVVDDSQLPKDRFSAERLKGVDSTLKIQPAKLEDSAVYLCASSPTRGQGEAFFGQGTRLTVV.